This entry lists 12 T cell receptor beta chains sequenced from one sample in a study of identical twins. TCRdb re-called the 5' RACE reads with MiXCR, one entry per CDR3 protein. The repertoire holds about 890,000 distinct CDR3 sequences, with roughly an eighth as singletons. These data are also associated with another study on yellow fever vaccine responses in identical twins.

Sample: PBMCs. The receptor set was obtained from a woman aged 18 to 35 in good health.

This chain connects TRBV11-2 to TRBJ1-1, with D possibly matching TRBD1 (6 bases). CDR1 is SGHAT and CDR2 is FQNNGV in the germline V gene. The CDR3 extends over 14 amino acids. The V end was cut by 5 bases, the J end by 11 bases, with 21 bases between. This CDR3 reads CASSLGLGGMKAFF. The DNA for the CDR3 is TGTGCCAGCAGCCTAGGGCTGGGGGGCATGAAGGCTTTCTTT.

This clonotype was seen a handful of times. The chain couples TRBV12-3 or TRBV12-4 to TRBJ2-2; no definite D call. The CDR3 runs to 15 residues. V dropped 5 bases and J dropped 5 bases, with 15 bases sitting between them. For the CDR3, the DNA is TGTGCCAGCAGTCCGCCGACCCTGTTGACCGGGGAGCTGTTTTTT. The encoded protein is CASSPPTLLTGELFF.

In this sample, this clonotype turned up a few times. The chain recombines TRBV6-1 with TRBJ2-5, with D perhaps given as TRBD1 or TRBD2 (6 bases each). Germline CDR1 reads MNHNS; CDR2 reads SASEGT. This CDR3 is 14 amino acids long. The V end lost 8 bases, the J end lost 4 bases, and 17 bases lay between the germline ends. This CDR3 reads CASLGGGLRETQYF. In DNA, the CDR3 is TGTGCCAGCCTAGGAGGGGGGCTGCGAGAGACCCAGTACTTC.

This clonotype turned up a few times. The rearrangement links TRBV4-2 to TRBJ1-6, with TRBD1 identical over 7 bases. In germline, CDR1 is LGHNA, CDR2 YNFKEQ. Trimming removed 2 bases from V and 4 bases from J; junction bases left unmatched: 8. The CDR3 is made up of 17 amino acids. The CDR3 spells CASSQSTGDSYNSPLHF. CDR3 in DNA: TGTGCCAGCAGCCAATCCACAGGGGATTCTTATAATTCACCCCTCCACTTT.

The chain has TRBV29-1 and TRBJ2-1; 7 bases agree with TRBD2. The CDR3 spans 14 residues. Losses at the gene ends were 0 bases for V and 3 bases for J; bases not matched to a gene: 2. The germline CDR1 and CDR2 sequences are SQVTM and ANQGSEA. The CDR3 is CSVEEREIYNEQFF. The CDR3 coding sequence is TGCAGCGTTGAAGAGCGGGAGATCTACAATGAGCAGTTCTTC.

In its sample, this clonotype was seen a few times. CDR3 DNA: TGCGCCAGCAGCTTACTAGCGGGAATGGATACGCAGTATTTT. Translation: CASSLLAGMDTQYF. The chain recombines TRBV10-2 with TRBJ2-3; 10 bases match TRBD2. This CDR3 has 14 residues. The V gene's germline CDR1 is WSHSY and CDR2 SAAADI. Trimming cost V 6 bases and J 6 bases; bases outside gene matches: 6.

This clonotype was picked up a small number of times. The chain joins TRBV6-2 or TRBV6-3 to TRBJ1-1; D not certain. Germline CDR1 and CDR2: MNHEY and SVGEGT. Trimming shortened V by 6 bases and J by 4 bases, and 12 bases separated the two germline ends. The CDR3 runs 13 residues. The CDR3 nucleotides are TGTGCCAGCAGCAAAACCAGCATCACTGAAGCTTTCTTT. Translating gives CASSKTSITEAFF.

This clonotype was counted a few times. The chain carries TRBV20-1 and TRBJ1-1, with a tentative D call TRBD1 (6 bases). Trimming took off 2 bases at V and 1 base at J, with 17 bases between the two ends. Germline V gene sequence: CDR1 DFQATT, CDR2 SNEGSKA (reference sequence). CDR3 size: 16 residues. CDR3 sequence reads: CSARSYTDRSNTEAFF. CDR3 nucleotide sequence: TGCAGTGCTAGATCTTATACCGACAGGTCGAACACTGAAGCTTTCTTT.

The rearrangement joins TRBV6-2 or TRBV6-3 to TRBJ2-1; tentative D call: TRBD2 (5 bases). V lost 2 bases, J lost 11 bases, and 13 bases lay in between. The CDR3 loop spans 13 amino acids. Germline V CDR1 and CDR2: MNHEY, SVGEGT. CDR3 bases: TGTGCCAGCAGTTACGCGCGGGTCCAACAGCAGTTCTTC. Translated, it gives CASSYARVQQQFF.

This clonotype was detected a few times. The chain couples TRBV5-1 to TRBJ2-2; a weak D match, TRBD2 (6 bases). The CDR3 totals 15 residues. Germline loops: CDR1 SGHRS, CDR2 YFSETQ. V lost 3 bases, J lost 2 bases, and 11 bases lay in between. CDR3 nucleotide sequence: TGCGCCAGCAGCTCGGGGGACTCTAACACCGGGGAGCTGTTTTTT. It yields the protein CASSSGDSNTGELFF.

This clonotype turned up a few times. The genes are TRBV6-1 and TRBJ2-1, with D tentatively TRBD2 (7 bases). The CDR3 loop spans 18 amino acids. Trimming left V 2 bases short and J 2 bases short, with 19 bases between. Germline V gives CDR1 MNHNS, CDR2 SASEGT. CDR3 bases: TGTGCCAGCAGTGAAATGGGGTGGGGGGGGGCAACCTACAATGAGCAGTTCTTC. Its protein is CASSEMGWGGATYNEQFF.

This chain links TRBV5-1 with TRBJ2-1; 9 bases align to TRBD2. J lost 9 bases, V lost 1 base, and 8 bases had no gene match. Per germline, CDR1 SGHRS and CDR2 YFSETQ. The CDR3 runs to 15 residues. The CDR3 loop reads CASSLMAGGHVEQFF. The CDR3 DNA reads TGCGCCAGCAGCTTGATGGCGGGGGGGCACGTTGAGCAGTTCTTC. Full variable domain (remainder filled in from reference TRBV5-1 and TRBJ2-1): KAGVTQTPRYLIKTRGQQVTLSCSPISGHRSVSWYQQTPGQGLQFLFEYFSETQRNKGNFPGRFSGRQFSNSRSEMNVSTLELGDSALYLCASSLMAGGHVEQFFGPGTRLTVL.